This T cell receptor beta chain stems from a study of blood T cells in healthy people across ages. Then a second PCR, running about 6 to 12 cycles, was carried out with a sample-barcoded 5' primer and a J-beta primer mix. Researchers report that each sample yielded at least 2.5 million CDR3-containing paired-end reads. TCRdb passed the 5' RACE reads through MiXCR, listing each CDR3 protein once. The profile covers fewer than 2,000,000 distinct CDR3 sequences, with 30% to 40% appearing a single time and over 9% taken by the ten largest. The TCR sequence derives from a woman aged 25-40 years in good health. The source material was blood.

The CDR3 here is CASSIDREGENTEAFF. DNA for the CDR3: TGTGCCAGTAGTATCGACAGGGAAGGAGAGAACACTGAAGCTTTCTTT. The chain uses TRBV19 and TRBJ1-1, with 7 bases fitting TRBD1. Germline CDR1 and CDR2: LNHDA and SQIVND (reference sequence). The ends lost 3 bases at V and 1 base at J; junction bases unmatched: 8. CDR3 size: 16 residues.